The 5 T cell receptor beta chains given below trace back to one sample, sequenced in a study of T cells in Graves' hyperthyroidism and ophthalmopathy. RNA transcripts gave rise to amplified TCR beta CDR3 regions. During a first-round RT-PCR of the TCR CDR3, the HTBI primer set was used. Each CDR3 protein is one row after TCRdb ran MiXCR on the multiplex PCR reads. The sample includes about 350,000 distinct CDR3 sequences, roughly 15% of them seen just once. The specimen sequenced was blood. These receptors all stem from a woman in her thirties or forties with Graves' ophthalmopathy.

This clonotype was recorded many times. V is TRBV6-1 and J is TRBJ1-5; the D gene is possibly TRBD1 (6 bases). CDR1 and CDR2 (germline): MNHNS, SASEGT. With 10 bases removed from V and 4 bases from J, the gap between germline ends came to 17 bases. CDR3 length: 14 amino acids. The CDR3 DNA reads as TGTGCCACCTCGGGGGGACAAGGGAATCAGCCCCAGCATTTT. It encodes CATSGGQGNQPQHF.

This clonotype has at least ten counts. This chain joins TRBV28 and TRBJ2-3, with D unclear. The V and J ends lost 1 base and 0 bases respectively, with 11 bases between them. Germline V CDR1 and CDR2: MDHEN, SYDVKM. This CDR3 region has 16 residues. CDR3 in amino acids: CASSLFGLRSTDTQYF. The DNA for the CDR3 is TGTGCCAGCAGTTTATTCGGCCTAAGGAGCACAGATACGCAGTATTTT. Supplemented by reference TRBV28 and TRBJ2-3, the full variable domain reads DVKVTQSSRYLVKRTGEKVFLECVQDMDHENMFWYRQDPGLGLRLIYFSYDVKMKEKGDIPEGYSVSREKKERFSLILESASTNQTSMYLCASSLFGLRSTDTQYFGPGTRLTVL.

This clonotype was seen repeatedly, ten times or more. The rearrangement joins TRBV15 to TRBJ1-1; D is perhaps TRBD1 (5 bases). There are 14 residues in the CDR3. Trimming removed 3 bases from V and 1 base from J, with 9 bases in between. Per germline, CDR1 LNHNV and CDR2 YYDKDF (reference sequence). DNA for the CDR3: TGTGCCACCAGCAGGGATGACAGGAACACTGAAGCTTTCTTT. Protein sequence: CATSRDDRNTEAFF.

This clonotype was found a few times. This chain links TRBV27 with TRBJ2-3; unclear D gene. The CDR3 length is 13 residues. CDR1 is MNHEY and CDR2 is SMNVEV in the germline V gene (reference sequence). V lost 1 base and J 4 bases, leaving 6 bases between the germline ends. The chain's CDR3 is CASSLLVADTQYF. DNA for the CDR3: TGTGCCAGCAGTTTATTGGTCGCAGATACGCAGTATTTT.

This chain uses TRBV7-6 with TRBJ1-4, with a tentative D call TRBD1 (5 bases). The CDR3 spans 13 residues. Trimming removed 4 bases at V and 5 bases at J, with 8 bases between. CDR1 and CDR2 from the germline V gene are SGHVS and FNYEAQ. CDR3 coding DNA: TGTGCCAGCAGCTCCCGGGGGAATGAAAAACTGTTTTTT. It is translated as CASSSRGNEKLFF.